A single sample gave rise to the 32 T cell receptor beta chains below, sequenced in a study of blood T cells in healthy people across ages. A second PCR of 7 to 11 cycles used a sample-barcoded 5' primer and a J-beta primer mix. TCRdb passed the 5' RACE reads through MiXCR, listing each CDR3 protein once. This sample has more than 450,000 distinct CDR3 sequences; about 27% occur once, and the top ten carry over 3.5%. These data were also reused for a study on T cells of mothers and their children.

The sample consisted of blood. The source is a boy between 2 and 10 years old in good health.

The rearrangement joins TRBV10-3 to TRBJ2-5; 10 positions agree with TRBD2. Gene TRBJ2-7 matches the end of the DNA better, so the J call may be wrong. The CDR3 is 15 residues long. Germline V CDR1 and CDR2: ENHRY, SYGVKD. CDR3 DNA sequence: TGTGCCATCAGTGACCTTCTAGCGGGAGTCTACGAGCAGTACTTC. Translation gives CAISDLLAGVYEQYF.

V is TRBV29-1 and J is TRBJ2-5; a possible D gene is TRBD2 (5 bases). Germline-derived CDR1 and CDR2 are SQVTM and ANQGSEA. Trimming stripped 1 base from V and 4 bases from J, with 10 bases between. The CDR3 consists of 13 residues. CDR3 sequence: CSVEGRSGETQYF. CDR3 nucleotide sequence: TGCAGCGTTGAAGGGAGGAGTGGAGAGACCCAGTACTTC.

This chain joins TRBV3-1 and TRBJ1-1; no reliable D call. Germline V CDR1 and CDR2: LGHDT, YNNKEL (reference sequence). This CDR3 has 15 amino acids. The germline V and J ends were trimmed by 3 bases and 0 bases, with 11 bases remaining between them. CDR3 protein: CASSHGQELNTEAFF. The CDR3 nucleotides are TGTGCCAGCAGCCACGGTCAGGAGCTGAACACTGAAGCTTTCTTT.

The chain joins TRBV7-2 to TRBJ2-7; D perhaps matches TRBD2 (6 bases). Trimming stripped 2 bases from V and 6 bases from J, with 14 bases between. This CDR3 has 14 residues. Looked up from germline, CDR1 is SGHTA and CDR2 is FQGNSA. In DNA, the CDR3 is TGTGCCAGCAGCTTAAATCCGGGACTCTTCGAGCAGTACTTC. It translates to CASSLNPGLFEQYF.

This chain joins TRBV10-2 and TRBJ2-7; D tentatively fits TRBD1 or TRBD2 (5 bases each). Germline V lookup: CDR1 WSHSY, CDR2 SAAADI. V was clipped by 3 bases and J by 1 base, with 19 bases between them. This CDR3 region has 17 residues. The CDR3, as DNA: TGCGCCAGCAGTGACGTCTGGAGCCGGGACGCTTCCTACGAGCAGTACTTC. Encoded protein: CASSDVWSRDASYEQYF.

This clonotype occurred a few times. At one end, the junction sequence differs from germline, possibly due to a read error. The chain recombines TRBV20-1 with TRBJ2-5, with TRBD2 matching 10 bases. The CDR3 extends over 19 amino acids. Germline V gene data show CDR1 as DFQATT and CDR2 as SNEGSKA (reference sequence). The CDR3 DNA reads TGCAGCGCTAGTCCCTTCCCTCTCTCTTCGAGCGGGAGGGGGGAGACCCAGTACTTC. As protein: CSASPFPLSSSGRGETQYF.

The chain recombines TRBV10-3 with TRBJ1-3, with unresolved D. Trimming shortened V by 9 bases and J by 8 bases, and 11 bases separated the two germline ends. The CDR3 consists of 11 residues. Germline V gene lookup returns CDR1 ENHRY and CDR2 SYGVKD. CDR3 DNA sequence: TGTGCCATTTTGGTTTCGGACACCATATATTTT. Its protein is CAILVSDTIYF.

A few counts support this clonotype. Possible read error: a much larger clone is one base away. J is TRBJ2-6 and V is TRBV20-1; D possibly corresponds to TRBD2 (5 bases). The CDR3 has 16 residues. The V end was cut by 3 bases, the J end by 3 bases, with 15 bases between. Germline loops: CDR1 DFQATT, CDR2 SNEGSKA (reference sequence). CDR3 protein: CSASSGQPFGANVLTF. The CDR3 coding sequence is TGCAGTGCTAGCAGCGGCCAGCCATTTGGGGCCAACGTCCTGACTTTC.

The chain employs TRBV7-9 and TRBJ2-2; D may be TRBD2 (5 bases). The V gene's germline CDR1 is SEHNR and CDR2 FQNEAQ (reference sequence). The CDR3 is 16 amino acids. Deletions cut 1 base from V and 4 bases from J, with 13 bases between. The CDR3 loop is CASSLERAGPTGELFF. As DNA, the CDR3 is TGTGCCAGCAGCTTAGAAAGGGCGGGTCCCACCGGGGAGCTGTTTTTT.

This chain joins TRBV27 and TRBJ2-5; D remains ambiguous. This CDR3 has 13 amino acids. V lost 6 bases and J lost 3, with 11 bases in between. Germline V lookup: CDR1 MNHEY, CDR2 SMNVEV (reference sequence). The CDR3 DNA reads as TGTGCCAGCAGGCGTAGGACCAAAGAGACCCAGTACTTC. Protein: CASRRRTKETQYF.

The DNA for the CDR3 is TGTGCCAGCAGCCAAGAGACCGACCAGGGCGAGCAGTACTTC. The encoded protein is CASSQETDQGEQYF. J is TRBJ2-7 and V is TRBV3-1, with a tentative D call TRBD1 (5 bases). The germline V and J ends were trimmed by 0 bases and 6 bases, with 12 bases remaining between them. This CDR3 region has 14 residues. CDR1 is LGHDT, CDR2 YNNKEL, per germline (reference sequence).

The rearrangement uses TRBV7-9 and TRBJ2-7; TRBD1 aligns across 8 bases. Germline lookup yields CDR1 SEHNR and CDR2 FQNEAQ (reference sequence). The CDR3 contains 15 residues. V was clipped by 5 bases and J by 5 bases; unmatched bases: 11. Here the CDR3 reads CASSRLPGGIHEQYF. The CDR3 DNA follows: TGTGCCAGCAGCCGCTTGCCAGGGGGCATCCACGAGCAGTACTTC.

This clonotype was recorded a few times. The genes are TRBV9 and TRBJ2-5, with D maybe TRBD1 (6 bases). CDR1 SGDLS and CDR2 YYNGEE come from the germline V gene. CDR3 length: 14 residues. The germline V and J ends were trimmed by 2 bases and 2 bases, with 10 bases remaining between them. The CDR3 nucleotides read TGTGCCAGCAGCGTCGGGACAAAGCAAGAGACCCAGTACTTC. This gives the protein CASSVGTKQETQYF.

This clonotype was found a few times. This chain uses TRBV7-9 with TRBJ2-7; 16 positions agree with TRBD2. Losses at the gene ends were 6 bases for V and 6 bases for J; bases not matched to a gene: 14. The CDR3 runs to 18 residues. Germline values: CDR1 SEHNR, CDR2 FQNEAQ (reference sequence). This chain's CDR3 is CASSPIPGLAGGPVEQYF. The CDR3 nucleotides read TGTGCCAGCAGTCCCATCCCGGGACTAGCGGGAGGGCCTGTCGAGCAGTACTTC.

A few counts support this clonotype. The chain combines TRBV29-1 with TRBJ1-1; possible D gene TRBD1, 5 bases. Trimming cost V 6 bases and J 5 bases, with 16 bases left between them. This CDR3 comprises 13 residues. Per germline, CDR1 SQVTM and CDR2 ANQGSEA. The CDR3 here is CSVELRGGTEAFF. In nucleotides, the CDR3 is TGCAGCGTGGAACTGAGGGGTGGGACTGAAGCTTTCTTT.

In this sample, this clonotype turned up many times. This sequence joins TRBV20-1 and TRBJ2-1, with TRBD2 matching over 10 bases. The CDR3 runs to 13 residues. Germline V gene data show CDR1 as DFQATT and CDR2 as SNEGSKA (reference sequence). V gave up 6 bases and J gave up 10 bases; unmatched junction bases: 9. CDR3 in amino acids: CSAKGLADSEQFF. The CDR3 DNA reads TGCAGTGCCAAAGGACTAGCGGACTCGGAGCAGTTCTTC.

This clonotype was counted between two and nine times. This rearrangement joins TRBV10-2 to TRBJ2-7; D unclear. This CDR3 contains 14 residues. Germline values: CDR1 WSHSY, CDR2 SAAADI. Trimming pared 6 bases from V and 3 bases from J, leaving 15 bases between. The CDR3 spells CASREDPQNYEQYF. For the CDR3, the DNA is TGCGCCAGCAGGGAAGACCCCCAGAACTACGAGCAGTACTTC.

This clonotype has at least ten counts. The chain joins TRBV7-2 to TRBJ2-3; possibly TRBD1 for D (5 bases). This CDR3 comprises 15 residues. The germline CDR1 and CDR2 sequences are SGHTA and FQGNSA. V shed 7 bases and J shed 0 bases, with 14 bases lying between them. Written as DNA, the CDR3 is TGTGCCAGCAAATCATTCAGGACAAGCACAGATACGCAGTATTTT. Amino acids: CASKSFRTSTDTQYF.

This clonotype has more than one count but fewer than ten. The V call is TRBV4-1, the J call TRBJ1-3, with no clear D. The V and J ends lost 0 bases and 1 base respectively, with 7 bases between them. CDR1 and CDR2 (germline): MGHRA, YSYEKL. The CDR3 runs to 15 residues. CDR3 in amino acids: CASSQDSRSGNTIYF. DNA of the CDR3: TGCGCCAGCAGCCAAGATAGCAGGTCTGGAAACACCATATATTTT.

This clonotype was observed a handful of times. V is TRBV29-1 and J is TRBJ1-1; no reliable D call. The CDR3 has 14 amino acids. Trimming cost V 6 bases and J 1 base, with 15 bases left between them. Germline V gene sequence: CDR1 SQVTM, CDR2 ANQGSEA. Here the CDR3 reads CSVVPPFGNTEAFF. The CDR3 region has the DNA TGCAGCGTCGTCCCTCCATTCGGGAACACTGAAGCTTTCTTT.

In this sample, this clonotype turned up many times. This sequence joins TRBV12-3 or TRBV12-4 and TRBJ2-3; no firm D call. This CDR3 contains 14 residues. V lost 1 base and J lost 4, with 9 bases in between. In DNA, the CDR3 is TGTGCCAGCAGTTTAGGGGGTGGGGCAGATACGCAGTATTTT. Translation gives CASSLGGGADTQYF.

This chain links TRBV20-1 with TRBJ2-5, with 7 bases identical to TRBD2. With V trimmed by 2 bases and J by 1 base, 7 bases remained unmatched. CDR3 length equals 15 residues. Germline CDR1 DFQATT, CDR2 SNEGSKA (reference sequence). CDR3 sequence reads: CSARPTTSAQETQYF. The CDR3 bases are TGCAGTGCTAGACCCACTACTAGCGCCCAAGAGACCCAGTACTTC.

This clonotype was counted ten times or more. CDR3 protein: CATPQASGMSYEQYF. The CDR3 nucleotides are TGTGCCACCCCCCAGGCTAGCGGGATGTCCTACGAGCAGTACTTC. The rearrangement uses TRBV24-1 and TRBJ2-7, with TRBD2 identical over 9 bases. J lost 1 base, V lost 9 bases, and 9 bases had no gene match. Germline loops: CDR1 KGHDR, CDR2 SFDVKD. The CDR3 covers 15 residues.

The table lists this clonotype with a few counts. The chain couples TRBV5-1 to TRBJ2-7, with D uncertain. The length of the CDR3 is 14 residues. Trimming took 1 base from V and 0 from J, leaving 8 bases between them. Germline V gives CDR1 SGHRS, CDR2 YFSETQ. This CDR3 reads CASSLQVLSYEQYF. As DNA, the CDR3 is TGCGCCAGCAGCTTGCAGGTTCTCTCCTACGAGCAGTACTTC.

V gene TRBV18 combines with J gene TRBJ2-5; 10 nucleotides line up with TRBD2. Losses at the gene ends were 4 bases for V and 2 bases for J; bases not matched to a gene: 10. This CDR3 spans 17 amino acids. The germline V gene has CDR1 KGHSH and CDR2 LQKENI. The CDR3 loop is CASSRGLAVSFQETQYF. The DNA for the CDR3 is TGTGCCAGCTCACGCGGACTAGCGGTATCCTTTCAAGAGACCCAGTACTTC.

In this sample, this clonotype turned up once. The CDR3 protein is CASSDGDTDTQYF. Written as DNA, the CDR3 is TGTGCCAGCAGCGACGGGGACACAGATACGCAGTATTTT. The rearrangement uses TRBV6-4 and TRBJ2-3, with a possible D match to TRBD2 (5 bases). The CDR3 has 13 residues. The ends were cut back, 6 bases at V and 2 bases at J, with 9 bases in the middle. Germline V gives CDR1 MRHNA, CDR2 SNTAGT.

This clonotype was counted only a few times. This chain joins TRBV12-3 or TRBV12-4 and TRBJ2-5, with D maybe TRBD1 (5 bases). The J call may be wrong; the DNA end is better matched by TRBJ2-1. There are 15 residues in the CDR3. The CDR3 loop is CASAQGAPQVNEQFF. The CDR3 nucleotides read TGTGCCAGCGCCCAAGGGGCACCTCAAGTTAATGAGCAGTTCTTC.

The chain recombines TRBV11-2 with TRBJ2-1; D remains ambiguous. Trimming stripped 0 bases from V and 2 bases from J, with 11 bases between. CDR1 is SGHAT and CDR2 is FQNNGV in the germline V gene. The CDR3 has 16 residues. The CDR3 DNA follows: TGTGCCAGCAGCTTAGAGTGGCGGATCCCCTACAATGAGCAGTTCTTC. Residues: CASSLEWRIPYNEQFF.

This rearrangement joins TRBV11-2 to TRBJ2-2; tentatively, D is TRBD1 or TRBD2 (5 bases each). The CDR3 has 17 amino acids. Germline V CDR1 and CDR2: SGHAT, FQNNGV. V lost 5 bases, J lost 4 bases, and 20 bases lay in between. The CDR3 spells CASSPLGVDRPTGELFF. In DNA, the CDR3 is TGTGCCAGCAGCCCGCTGGGGGTAGATCGGCCCACCGGGGAGCTGTTTTTT.

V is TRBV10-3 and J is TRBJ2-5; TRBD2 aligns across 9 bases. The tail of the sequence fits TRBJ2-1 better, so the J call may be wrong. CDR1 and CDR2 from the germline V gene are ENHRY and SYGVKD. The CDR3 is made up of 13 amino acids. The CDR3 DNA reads TGTGCCATCGGGGTAGCGGGGGACAATGAGCAGTTCTTC. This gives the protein CAIGVAGDNEQFF.

The CDR3 loop is CSATVTGGINYGYTF. DNA for the CDR3: TGCAGTGCTACCGTGACAGGGGGCATAAACTATGGCTACACCTTC. This rearrangement joins TRBV20-1 to TRBJ1-2; TRBD1 matches at 10 bases. In germline, CDR1 is DFQATT, CDR2 SNEGSKA (reference sequence). The CDR3 length is 15 residues. The V segment lost 4 bases and the J segment 2 bases; nucleotides outside the gene matches: 7.

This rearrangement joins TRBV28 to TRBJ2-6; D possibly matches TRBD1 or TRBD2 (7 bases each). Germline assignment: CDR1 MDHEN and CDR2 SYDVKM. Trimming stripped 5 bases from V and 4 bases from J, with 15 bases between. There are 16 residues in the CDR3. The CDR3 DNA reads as TGTGCCAGCAGTCCCCAGGGGGGGTCCGGGGCCAACGTCCTGACTTTC. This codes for CASSPQGGSGANVLTF.